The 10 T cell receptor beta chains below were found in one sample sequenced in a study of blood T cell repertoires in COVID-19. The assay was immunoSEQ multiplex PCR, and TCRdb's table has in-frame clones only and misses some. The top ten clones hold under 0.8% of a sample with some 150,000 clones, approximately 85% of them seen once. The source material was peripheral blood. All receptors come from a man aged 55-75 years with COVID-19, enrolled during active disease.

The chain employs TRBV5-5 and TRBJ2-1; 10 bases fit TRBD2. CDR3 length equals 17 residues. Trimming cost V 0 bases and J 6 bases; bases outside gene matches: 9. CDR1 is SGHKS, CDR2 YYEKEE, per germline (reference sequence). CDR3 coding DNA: TGTGCCAGCAGCTTGGGGTTAGCGGGAGGTTTAGGCAATGAGCAGTTCTTC. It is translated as CASSLGLAGGLGNEQFF.

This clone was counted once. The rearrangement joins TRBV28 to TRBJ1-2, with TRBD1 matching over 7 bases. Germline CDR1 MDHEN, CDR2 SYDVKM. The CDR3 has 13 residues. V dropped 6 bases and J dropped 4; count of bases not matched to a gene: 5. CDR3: CASSYTGVYGYTF. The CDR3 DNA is TGTGCCAGCAGCTATACAGGGGTCTATGGCTACACCTTC.

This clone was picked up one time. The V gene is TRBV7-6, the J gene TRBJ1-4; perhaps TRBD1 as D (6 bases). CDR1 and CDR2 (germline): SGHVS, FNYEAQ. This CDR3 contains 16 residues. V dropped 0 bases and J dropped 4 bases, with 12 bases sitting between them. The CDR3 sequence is CASSLAPGALNEKLFF. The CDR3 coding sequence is TGTGCCAGCAGCTTAGCCCCAGGGGCCCTTAATGAAAAACTGTTTTTT.

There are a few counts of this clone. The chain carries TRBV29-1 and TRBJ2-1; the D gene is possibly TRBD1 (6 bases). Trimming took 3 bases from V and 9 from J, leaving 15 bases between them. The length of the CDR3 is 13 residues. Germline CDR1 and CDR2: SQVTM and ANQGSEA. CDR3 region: CSVEQGRRTEQFF. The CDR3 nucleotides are TGCAGCGTTGAGCAGGGGCGAAGGACTGAGCAGTTCTTC.

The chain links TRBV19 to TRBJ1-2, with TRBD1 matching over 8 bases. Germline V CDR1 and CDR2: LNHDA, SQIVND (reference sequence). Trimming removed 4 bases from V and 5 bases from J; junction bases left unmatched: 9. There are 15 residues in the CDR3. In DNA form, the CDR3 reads TGTGCCAGTAGTAAACAGGGGGATTGGAGATATGGCTACACCTTC. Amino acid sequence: CASSKQGDWRYGYTF.

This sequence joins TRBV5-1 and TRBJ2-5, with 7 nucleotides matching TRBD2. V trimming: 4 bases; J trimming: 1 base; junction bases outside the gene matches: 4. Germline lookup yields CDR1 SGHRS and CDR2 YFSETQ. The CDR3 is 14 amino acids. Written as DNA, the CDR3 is TGCGCCAGCAGCGGGGCGGGGGTCCAAGAGACCCAGTACTTC. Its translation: CASSGAGVQETQYF.

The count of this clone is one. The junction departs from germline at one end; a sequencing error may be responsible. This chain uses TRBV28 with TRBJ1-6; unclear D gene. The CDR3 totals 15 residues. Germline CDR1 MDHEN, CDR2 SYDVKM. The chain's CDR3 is CASSLFPGLRSPLHF. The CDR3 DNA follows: TGTGCCAGCAGCTTATTCCCCGGGTTGCGGTCACCCCTCCACTTT.

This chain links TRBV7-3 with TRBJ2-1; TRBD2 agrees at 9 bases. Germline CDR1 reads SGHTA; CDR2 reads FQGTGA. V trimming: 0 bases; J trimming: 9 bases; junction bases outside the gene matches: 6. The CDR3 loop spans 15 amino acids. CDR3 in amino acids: CASSLTREGPGEQFF. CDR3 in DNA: TGTGCCAGCAGCTTAACGCGGGAGGGCCCTGGTGAGCAGTTCTTC.

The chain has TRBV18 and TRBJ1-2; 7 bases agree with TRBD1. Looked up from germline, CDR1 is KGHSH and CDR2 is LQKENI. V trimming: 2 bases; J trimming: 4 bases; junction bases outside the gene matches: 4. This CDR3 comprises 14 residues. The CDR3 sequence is CASSPDRELYGYTF. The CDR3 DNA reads TGTGCCAGCTCACCAGACAGGGAACTCTATGGCTACACCTTC. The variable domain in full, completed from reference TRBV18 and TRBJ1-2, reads NAGVMQNPRHLVRRRGQEARLRCSPMKGHSHVYWYRQLPEEGLKFMVYLQKENIIDESGMPKERFSAEFPKEGPSILRIQQVVRGDSAAYFCASSPDRELYGYTFGSGTRLTVV.

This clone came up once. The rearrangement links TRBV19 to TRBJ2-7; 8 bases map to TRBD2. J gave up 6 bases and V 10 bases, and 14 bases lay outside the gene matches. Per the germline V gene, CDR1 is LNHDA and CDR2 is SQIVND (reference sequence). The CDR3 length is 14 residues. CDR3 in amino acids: CATRPPGGPTEQYF. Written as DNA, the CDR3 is TGTGCCACCCGACCCCCGGGAGGGCCGACCGAGCAGTACTTC.